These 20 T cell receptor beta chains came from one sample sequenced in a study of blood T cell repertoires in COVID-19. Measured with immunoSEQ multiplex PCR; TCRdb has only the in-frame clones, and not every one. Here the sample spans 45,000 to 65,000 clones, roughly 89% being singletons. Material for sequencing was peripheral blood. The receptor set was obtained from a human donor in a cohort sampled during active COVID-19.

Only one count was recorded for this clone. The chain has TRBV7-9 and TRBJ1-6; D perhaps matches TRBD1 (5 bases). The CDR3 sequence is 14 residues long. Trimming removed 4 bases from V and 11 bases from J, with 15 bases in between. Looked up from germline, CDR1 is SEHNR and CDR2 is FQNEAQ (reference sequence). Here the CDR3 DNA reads TGTGCCAGCAGCTCCAGGGAGGGACGCGCACCCCTCCACTTT. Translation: CASSSREGRAPLHF.

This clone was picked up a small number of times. CDR3 nucleotide sequence: TGTGCCAGCAGCCAGGGTGACAGGGTACAAGGTCAGCCCCAGCATTTT. This encodes CASSQGDRVQGQPQHF. V usage is TRBV7-3 and J usage is TRBJ1-5, with 7 bases aligning to TRBD1. The germline CDR1 and CDR2 sequences are SGHTA and FQGTGA. This CDR3 spans 16 amino acids. Trimming removed 5 bases from V and 6 bases from J; junction bases left unmatched: 13.

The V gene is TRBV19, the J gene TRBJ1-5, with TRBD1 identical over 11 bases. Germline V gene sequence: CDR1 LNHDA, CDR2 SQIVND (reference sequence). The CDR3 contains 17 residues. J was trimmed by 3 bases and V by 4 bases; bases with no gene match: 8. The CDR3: CASSTPGQGVPNQPQHF. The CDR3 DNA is TGTGCCAGTAGTACTCCGGGACAGGGGGTACCCAATCAGCCCCAGCATTTT.

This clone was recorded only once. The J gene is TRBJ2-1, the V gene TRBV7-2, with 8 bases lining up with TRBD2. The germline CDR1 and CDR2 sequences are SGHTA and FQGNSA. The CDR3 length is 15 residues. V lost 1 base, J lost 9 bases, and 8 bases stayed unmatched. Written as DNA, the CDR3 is TGTGCCAGCAGCTTAGGGGTAGCGGGAAGTGGTGAGCAGTTCTTC. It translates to CASSLGVAGSGEQFF.

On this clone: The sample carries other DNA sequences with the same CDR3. The CDR3 nucleotides read TGCGCCAGCAGCTTGGACCGGGGAAACACTGAAGCTTTCTTT. This gives the protein CASSLDRGNTEAFF. The V call is TRBV5-1, the J call TRBJ1-1; D uncertain. V lost 0 bases and J lost 2, with 8 bases in between. The germline V gene encodes CDR1 SGHRS and CDR2 YFSETQ. The CDR3 length is 14 residues.

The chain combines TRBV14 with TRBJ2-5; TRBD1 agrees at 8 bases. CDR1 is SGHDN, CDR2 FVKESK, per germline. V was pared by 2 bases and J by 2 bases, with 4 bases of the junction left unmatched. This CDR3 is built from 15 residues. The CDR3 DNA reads TGTGCCAGCAGCCAACTGGGACAGGTTCAAGAGACCCAGTACTTC. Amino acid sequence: CASSQLGQVQETQYF. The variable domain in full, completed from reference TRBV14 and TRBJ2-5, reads EAGVTQFPSHSVIEKGQTVTLRCDPISGHDNLYWYRRVMGKEIKFLLHFVKESKQDESGMPNNRFLAERTGGTYSTLKVQPAELEDSGVYFCASSQLGQVQETQYFGPGTRLLVL.

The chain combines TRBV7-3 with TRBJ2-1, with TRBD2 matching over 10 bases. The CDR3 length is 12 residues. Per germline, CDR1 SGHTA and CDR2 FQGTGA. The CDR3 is CVGSGGYNEQFF. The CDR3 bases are TGTGTCGGTAGCGGGGGGTACAATGAGCAGTTCTTC.

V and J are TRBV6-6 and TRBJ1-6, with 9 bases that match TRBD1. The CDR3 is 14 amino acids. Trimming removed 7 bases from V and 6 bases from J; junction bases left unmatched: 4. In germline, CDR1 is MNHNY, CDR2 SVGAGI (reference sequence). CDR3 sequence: CASITTGGNSPLHF. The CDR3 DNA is TGTGCCAGCATCACGACAGGGGGTAATTCACCCCTCCACTTT.

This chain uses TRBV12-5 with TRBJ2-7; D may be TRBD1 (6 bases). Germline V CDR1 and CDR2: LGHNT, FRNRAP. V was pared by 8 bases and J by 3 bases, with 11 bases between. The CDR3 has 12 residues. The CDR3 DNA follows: TGTGCTAGTAGCGGACAGAACTACGAGCAGTACTTC. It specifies CASSGQNYEQYF.

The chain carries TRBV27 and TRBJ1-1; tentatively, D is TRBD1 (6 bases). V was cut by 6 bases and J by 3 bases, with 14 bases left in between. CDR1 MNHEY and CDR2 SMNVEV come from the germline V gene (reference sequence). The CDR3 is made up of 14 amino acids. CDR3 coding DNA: TGTGCCAGCAGGCTACAGGGTAAGGACACTGAAGCTTTCTTT. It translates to CASRLQGKDTEAFF.

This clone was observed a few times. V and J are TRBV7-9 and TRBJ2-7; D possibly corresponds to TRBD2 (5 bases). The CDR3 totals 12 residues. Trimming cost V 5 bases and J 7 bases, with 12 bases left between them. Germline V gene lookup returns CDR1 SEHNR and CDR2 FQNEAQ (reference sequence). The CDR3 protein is CASSPDFWEQYF. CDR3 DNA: TGTGCCAGCAGCCCGGACTTCTGGGAGCAGTACTTC.

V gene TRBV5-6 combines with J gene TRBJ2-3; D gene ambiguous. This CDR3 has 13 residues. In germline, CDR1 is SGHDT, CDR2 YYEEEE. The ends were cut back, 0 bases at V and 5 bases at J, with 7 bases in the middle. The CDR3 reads CASSLGRRDTQYF. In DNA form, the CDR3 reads TGTGCCAGCAGCTTGGGACGGAGAGATACGCAGTATTTT.

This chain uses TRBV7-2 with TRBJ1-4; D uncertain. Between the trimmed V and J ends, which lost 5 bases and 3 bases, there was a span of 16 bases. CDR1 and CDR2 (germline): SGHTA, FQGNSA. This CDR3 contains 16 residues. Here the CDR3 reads CASSHEATLSNEKLFF. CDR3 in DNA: TGTGCCAGCAGCCACGAAGCGACCTTATCTAATGAAAAACTGTTTTTT.

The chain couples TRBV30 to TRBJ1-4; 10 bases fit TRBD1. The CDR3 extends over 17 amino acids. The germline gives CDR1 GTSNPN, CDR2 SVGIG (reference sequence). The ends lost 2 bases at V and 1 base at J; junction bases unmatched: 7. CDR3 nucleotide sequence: TGTGCCTGGAGTCCCAGGACAGGGGGTATAACTAATGAAAAACTGTTTTTT. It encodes CAWSPRTGGITNEKLFF.

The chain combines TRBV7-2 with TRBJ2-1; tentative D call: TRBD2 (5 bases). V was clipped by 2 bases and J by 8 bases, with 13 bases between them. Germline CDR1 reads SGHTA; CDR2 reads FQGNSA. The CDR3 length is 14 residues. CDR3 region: CASSLRGAGDEQFF. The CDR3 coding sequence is TGTGCCAGCAGCTTACGGGGTGCCGGTGATGAGCAGTTCTTC.

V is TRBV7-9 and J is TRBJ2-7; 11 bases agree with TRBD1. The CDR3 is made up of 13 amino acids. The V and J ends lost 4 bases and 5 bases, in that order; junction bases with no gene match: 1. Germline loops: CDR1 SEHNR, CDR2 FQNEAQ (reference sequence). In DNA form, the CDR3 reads TGTGCCAGCAGCTCGGGACAGGGGGACGAGCAGTACGTC. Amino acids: CASSSGQGDEQYV.

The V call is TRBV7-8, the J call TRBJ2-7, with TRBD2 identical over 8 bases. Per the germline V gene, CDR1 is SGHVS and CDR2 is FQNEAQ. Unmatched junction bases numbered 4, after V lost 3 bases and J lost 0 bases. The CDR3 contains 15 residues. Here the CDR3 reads CASSFSAGASYEQYF. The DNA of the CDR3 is TGTGCCAGCAGCTTCTCAGCGGGGGCCTCCTACGAGCAGTACTTC.

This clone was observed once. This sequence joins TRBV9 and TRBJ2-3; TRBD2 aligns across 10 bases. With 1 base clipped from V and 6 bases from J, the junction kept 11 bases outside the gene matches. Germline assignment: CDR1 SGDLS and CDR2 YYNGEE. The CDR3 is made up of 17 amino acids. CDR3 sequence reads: CASSVIPTAGGNDTQYF. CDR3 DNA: TGTGCCAGCAGCGTAATCCCCACAGCGGGAGGGAATGATACGCAGTATTTT.

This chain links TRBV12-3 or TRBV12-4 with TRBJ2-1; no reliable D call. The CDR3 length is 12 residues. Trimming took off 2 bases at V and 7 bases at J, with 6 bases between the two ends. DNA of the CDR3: TGTGCCAGCAGTTTAACCGGGAATGAGCAGTTCTTC. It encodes CASSLTGNEQFF.

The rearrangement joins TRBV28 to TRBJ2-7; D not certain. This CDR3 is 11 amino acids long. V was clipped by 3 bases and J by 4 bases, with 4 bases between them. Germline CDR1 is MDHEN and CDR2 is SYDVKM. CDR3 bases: TGTGCCAGCAGTTTGCGGTACGAGCAGTACTTC. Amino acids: CASSLRYEQYF.